This T cell receptor (beta chain) is drawn from a study of shared clonotypes between healthy human individuals. Original analysis: As immunoSEQ supplied junction-only sequences (without quality scores), filtering differed. Measured with immunoSEQ multiplex PCR; TCRdb has only the in-frame clones, and not every one. Clonal size and the V and J genes are those of that table, whereas D and trimming came from the DNA. The sample includes around 2.1 million clones, around 95% seen only once; the top ten take around 0.13%. Germline CDR1 reads KGHSH; CDR2 reads LQKENI. V lost 1 base and J 0 bases, leaving 3 bases between the germline ends. This CDR3 has 13 residues. Note on this clone: Other DNA sequences from this sample encode an identical CDR3 as well.

The specimen sequenced was naive CD4+ T cells sorted from blood. Documented subset: CD45RA+ positively selected. This chain links TRBV18 with TRBJ1-1; D call uncertain. The receptor was derived from a man aged 18-30 years in good health. The CDR3, as DNA: TGTGCCAGCTCACCACTAATGAACACTGAAGCTTTCTTT. Translated: CASSPLMNTEAFF.